This T cell receptor (beta chain) was profiled in a study of CD8+CD57+ T cells in acquired aplastic anemia. Study as a whole: Across the sorted CD4+ and CD8+ cells, DNA amounts averaged 3.2 ug. General study points: Patients and controls were not found to differ significantly in CD8+ Simpson's diversity. It was found that under 30 CD8+ CDR3 sequences were shared between patients and controls.

An expansion of CD8+CD57+ cells by flow cytometry had been shown in patients chosen for sequencing. Severe acquired aplastic anemia affected all patients. The template for TCR beta VDJ and CDR3 sequence profiling was genomic DNA. MiXCR, applied by TCRdb to the reads, yields one record per CDR3 protein. The sample has some 140,000 distinct CDR3 sequences; approximately 52% are singletons. V lost 6 bases and J lost 5; bases outside the gene matches: 5. Per germline, CDR1 ENHRY and CDR2 SYGVKD. CDR3 length: 14 amino acids. As for this clonotype: The antigen is unknown.

The sequence came from a human donor with aplastic anemia. V gene TRBV10-3 combines with J gene TRBJ2-7; 12 bases are shared with TRBD2. The sample taken for sequencing was sorted CD4+, CD8+, or CD8+CD57+ T cells (not recorded which) from PBMCs. Here the CDR3 DNA reads TGTGCCATCAGAGTCCTAGCGGGGGGGAACGAGCAGTACTTC. As protein: CAIRVLAGGNEQYF.